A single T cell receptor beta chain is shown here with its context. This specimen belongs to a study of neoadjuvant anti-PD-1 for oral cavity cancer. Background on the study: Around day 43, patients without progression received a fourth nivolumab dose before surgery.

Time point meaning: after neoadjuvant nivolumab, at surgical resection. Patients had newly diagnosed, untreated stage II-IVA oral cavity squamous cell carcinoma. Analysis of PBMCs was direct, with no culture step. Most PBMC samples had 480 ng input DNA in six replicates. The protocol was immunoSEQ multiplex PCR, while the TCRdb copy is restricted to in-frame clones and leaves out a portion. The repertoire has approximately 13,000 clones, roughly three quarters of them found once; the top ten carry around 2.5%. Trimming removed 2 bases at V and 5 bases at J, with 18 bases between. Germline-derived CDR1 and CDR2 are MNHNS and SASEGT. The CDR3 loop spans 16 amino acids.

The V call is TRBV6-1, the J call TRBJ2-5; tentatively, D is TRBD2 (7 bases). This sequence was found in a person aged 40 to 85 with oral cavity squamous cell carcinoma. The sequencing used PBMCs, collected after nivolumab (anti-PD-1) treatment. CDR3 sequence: CASSETSVGGPETQYF. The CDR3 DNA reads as TGTGCCAGCAGTGAAACTAGCGTGGGGGGGCCGGAGACCCAGTACTTC.